Described below is a single T cell receptor (beta chain) sequence and its context. This sample was included in a study of cytomegalovirus exposure and HLA in healthy donors. PCR employed 60 Vbeta and 13 Jbeta primers. Here immunoSEQ multiplex PCR was the method, and the copy in TCRdb shows in-frame clones only, minus some. Among 150,000 to 200,000 clones listed, around 62% were seen once. After removal of 0 bases from V and 3 bases from J, the junction contained 13 bases not matched to a gene. The CDR3 is 18 amino acids. The V gene's germline CDR1 is MNHNS and CDR2 SASEGT. The chain carries TRBV6-1 and TRBJ2-7; the match to TRBD1 covers 8 bases. Source material: PBMCs. The receptor's source is a man aged 35-49 years in good health and CMV-seronegative. For the CDR3, the DNA is TGTGCCAGCAGTGAAGCGTTGATGCGTACAGGGGGAATCTACGAGCAGTACTTC. Translated, it gives CASSEALMRTGGIYEQYF.